The 27 T cell receptor beta chains in this list originate from one sample, sequenced in a study of T-cell reconstitution after alpha-beta-depleted transplantation in children. It was with unique molecular identifiers that the TCRbeta library was prepared. Using its own MiXCR run on the PCR reads, TCRdb lists one record per CDR3 protein. Of roughly 340,000 distinct CDR3 sequences listed, about 17% are singletons. This specimen consisted of PBMCs, mostly from graft donor cells, obtained 360 days after TCRalphabeta/CD19-depleted stem cell transplant. The receptors here all came from a male patient between 2 and 9 years old who had a stem cell transplant for acute lymphoblastic leukemia, so the T cells may come from the graft donor.

Ten or more counts support this clonotype. This rearrangement joins TRBV5-6 to TRBJ2-3; 10 positions match TRBD2. Germline V gene sequence: CDR1 SGHDT, CDR2 YYEEEE. V shed 4 bases, J shed 3 bases, and the junction held 5 bases outside the gene matches. The CDR3 consists of 15 residues. The CDR3 nucleotides are TGTGCCAGCAGCCCGGGACTAGCGAGGACAGATACGCAGTATTTT. This gives the protein CASSPGLARTDTQYF.

This clonotype has only a few counts. This chain connects TRBV20-1 to TRBJ2-3; D is unresolved. This CDR3 is built from 17 residues. Germline loops: CDR1 DFQATT, CDR2 SNEGSKA (reference sequence). V shed 3 bases and J shed 1 base, with 20 bases lying between them. The CDR3 region has the DNA TGCAGTGCTAGTAGCCCTATAACCGAACCTCGCACAGATACGCAGTATTTT. It codes for CSASSPITEPRTDTQYF.

V usage is TRBV6-5 and J usage is TRBJ1-6, with TRBD1 as a possible D gene (5 bases). Trimming removed 3 bases at V and 8 bases at J, with 17 bases between. Germline values: CDR1 MNHEY, CDR2 SVGAGI. The length of the CDR3 is 16 residues. The CDR3 DNA sequence: TGTGCCAGCAGTTATGGGATGGCAGGGTCGGATTCACCCCTCCACTTT. This codes for CASSYGMAGSDSPLHF.

This clonotype occurred many times. The chain carries TRBV12-3 or TRBV12-4 and TRBJ2-3; D is unresolved. Trimming took 3 bases from V and 4 from J, leaving 5 bases between them. This CDR3 has 12 amino acids. The CDR3 DNA reads TGTGCCAGCAGTTTGCCGGCAGATACGCAGTATTTT. Protein product: CASSLPADTQYF.

V usage is TRBV11-1 and J usage is TRBJ2-1, with TRBD2 matching over 12 bases. J gave up 9 bases and V 2 bases, and 2 bases lay outside the gene matches. CDR1 and CDR2 from the germline V gene are SGHAT and FQDESV (reference sequence). This CDR3 region has 14 residues. The CDR3 nucleotides read TGTGCCAGCAGCTTACGGACTAGCGGGATTGAGCAGTTCTTC. Amino acids: CASSLRTSGIEQFF.

This chain connects TRBV9 to TRBJ1-1; unclear D gene. Germline V gene sequence: CDR1 SGDLS, CDR2 YYNGEE. This CDR3 is built from 15 residues. Trimming removed 0 bases from V and 0 bases from J, with 9 bases in between. The CDR3 sequence is CASSVGHGMNTEAFF. CDR3 DNA sequence: TGTGCCAGCAGCGTAGGGCACGGAATGAACACTGAAGCTTTCTTT.

This clonotype has only a few counts. This chain uses TRBV28 with TRBJ2-7; 7 bases map to TRBD2. V dropped 6 bases and J dropped 9; count of bases not matched to a gene: 23. Germline V lookup: CDR1 MDHEN, CDR2 SYDVKM. The CDR3 length is 17 residues. The CDR3 sequence is CASSPNPHSRGSSTQYF. The CDR3 DNA is TGTGCCAGCAGCCCAAACCCCCACTCGCGGGGGTCTAGTACGCAGTACTTC.

This clonotype was counted between two and nine times. The chain links TRBV29-1 to TRBJ1-1, with D possibly TRBD1 on 5 matching bases. The V gene lost 4 bases and the J gene lost 0 bases, with 12 bases spanning the gap. CDR1 is SQVTM, CDR2 ANQGSEA, per germline. The CDR3 sequence is 14 residues long. Here the CDR3 DNA reads TGCAGCGTTGTAGGCGTGGGGGTGAACACTGAAGCTTTCTTT. This encodes CSVVGVGVNTEAFF. Supplemented by reference TRBV29-1 and TRBJ1-1, the full variable domain reads SAVISQKPSRDICQRGTSLTIQCQVDSQVTMMFWYRQQPGQSLTLIATANQGSEATYESGFVIDKFPISRPNLTFSTLTVSNMSPEDSSIYLCSVVGVGVNTEAFFGQGTRLTVV.

The gene calls are TRBV30 and TRBJ2-4; 7 bases are a match to TRBD2. Germline loops: CDR1 GTSNPN, CDR2 SVGIG (reference sequence). After removal of 5 bases from V and 7 bases from J, the junction contained 8 bases not matched to a gene. This CDR3 spans 13 amino acids. CDR3 amino acids: CAWPAGRDNIQYF. In nucleotides, the CDR3 is TGTGCCTGGCCGGCGGGGAGGGACAACATTCAGTACTTC.

V gene TRBV4-1 combines with J gene TRBJ2-2, with TRBD2 matching over 12 bases. CDR3 length equals 21 residues. Trimming took 0 bases from V and 8 from J; bases not matched to a gene: 19. CDR1 and CDR2 from the germline V gene are MGHRA and YSYEKL. The CDR3 nucleotides read TGCGCCAGCAGCCAAGATGGCTGGACTAGCGGGATCGGTTTCTACGTAGGGGAGCTGTTTTTT. It encodes CASSQDGWTSGIGFYVGELFF.

This clonotype was counted many times. The chain has TRBV28 and TRBJ2-4; D is uncertain. V was cut by 4 bases and J by 12 bases, with 13 bases left in between. The CDR3 runs 12 residues. Germline-derived CDR1 and CDR2 are MDHEN and SYDVKM. The CDR3: CASSYEVPPQYF. The CDR3 DNA reads as TGTGCCAGCAGTTATGAGGTGCCCCCTCAGTACTTC. Full variable domain (remainder filled in from reference TRBV28 and TRBJ2-4): DVKVTQSSRYLVKRTGEKVFLECVQDMDHENMFWYRQDPGLGLRLIYFSYDVKMKEKGDIPEGYSVSREKKERFSLILESASTNQTSMYLCASSYEVPPQYFGAGTRLSVL.

At least ten counts were recorded for this clonotype. This chain links TRBV24-1 with TRBJ2-3; 13 bases align to TRBD2. Germline CDR1 reads KGHDR; CDR2 reads SFDVKD. The J segment lost 1 base and the V segment lost 1 base, leaving 7 bases of the junction unmatched. The length of the CDR3 is 19 residues. The CDR3 here is CATSDFSGLAGLRTDTQYF. For the CDR3, the DNA is TGTGCCACCAGTGATTTTTCGGGACTAGCGGGACTCCGCACAGATACGCAGTATTTT.

This clonotype came up a few times. The chain couples TRBV7-6 to TRBJ2-7; 10 nucleotides align to TRBD2. The CDR3 has 16 amino acids. V lost 3 bases to trimming and J lost 4 bases; unmatched junction nucleotides: 9. CDR1 SGHVS and CDR2 FNYEAQ come from the germline V gene. DNA for the CDR3: TGTGCCAGCAGCTTTCCTCCTAGCGGGAGTGGGTACGAGCAGTACTTC. Protein sequence: CASSFPPSGSGYEQYF.

The rearrangement joins TRBV2 to TRBJ2-3; TRBD2 matches 8 bases. CDR1 and CDR2 from the germline V gene are SNHLY and FYNNEI. The CDR3 consists of 17 residues. The V segment lost 3 bases and the J segment 3 bases; nucleotides outside the gene matches: 11. The DNA for the CDR3 is TGTGCCAGCAGTGACCCGGACAGCGGGAGCGGGACAGATACGCAGTATTTT. It translates to CASSDPDSGSGTDTQYF.

This clonotype occurred a few times. The genes are TRBV28 and TRBJ1-1; the D is unclear. CDR3 size: 15 residues. Between the trimmed V and J ends, which lost 1 base and 1 base, there was a span of 10 bases. Germline V gene data show CDR1 as MDHEN and CDR2 as SYDVKM. The CDR3 reads CASSLYRSANTEAFF. CDR3 bases: TGTGCCAGCAGTTTATATCGATCGGCGAACACTGAAGCTTTCTTT.

This clonotype was counted ten times or more. V gene TRBV4-3 combines with J gene TRBJ2-7; tentative D call: TRBD1 (6 bases). The length of the CDR3 is 14 residues. Germline CDR1 and CDR2: LGHNA and YSLEER. Trimming stripped 1 base from V and 1 base from J, with 8 bases between. The CDR3 spells CASSQGDTSYEQYF. The CDR3 DNA sequence: TGCGCCAGCAGCCAAGGGGACACATCCTACGAGCAGTACTTC.

This clonotype was seen only a few times. The rearrangement uses TRBV19 and TRBJ2-1; D may be TRBD1 (6 bases). Germline values: CDR1 LNHDA, CDR2 SQIVND (reference sequence). Trimming removed 1 base from V and 5 bases from J, with 15 bases in between. This CDR3 region has 16 residues. CDR3 amino acids: CASSIGRRQADNEQFF. The CDR3 bases are TGTGCCAGTAGTATAGGTCGGCGACAGGCCGACAATGAGCAGTTCTTC. The variable domain in full, with the rest retrieved from reference TRBV19 and TRBJ2-1, is DGGITQSPKYLFRKEGQNVTLSCEQNLNHDAMYWYRQDPGQGLRLIYYSQIVNDFQKGDIAEGYSVSREKKESFPLTVTSAQKNPTAFYLCASSIGRRQADNEQFFGPGTRLTVL.

Ten or more counts support this clonotype. J is TRBJ2-2 and V is TRBV11-2; D possibly uses TRBD1 or TRBD2 (5 bases each). The germline CDR1 and CDR2 sequences are SGHAT and FQNNGV. There are 14 residues in the CDR3. Deletions cut 5 bases from V and 3 bases from J, with 10 bases between. This CDR3 is CASSPGPYTGELFF. CDR3 sequence (DNA): TGTGCCAGCAGCCCGGGACCATACACCGGGGAGCTGTTTTTT.

This clonotype came up many times. The chain links TRBV5-1 to TRBJ2-1; D call uncertain. The CDR3 has 15 amino acids. CDR1 is SGHRS, CDR2 YFSETQ, per germline. Trimming took 1 base from V and 7 from J, leaving 15 bases between them. CDR3: CASSLSQRAWNEQFF. The CDR3, as DNA: TGCGCCAGCAGCTTGAGCCAGAGAGCGTGGAATGAGCAGTTCTTC.

This clonotype was counted only a few times. The chain joins TRBV12-3 or TRBV12-4 to TRBJ2-3; D gene unclear. V lost 3 bases and J lost 0, with 10 bases in between. The CDR3 runs 15 residues. Written as DNA, the CDR3 is TGTGCCAGCAGTTTCCCAGGCACTAGCACAGATACGCAGTATTTT. This codes for CASSFPGTSTDTQYF.

This clonotype appeared a few times. This rearrangement joins TRBV4-1 to TRBJ1-4, with no clear D. There are 16 residues in the CDR3. Per the germline V gene, CDR1 is MGHRA and CDR2 is YSYEKL. Trimming cost V 0 bases and J 12 bases, with 20 bases left between them. The CDR3 nucleotides read TGCGCCAGCAGCCAAGATCTTTCGGCAGCCCGAGGTGAACTGTTTTTT. Translation: CASSQDLSAARGELFF.

This clonotype was counted between two and nine times. V gene TRBV2 combines with J gene TRBJ2-7; D perhaps matches TRBD2 (5 bases). The CDR3 consists of 19 residues. Trimming removed 2 bases from V and 0 bases from J, with 23 bases in between. Germline V gives CDR1 SNHLY, CDR2 FYNNEI. The CDR3 is CASSEIGLARSSSSYEQYF. The CDR3 DNA follows: TGTGCCAGCAGTGAAATTGGGCTAGCCCGATCTTCGAGCTCCTACGAGCAGTACTTC.

This clonotype was seen repeatedly, ten times or more. The junction differs from germline at one of its ends, possibly a read error. The chain combines TRBV7-7 with TRBJ2-3; TRBD2 matches 9 bases. CDR3 length equals 13 residues. In germline, CDR1 is SSHAT, CDR2 FNYEAQ (reference sequence). CDR3 sequence (DNA): TGTGCTAGCAGCGAGAGCGGGAGGGATACGCAGTATTTT. Its protein product is CASSESGRDTQYF.

The CDR3 sequence: CASRIPWTDNYGYTF. DNA for the CDR3: TGTGCCAGCAGAATACCCTGGACAGATAACTATGGCTACACCTTC. The chain combines TRBV3-1 with TRBJ1-2, with a tentative D call TRBD1 (6 bases). Trimming took 6 bases from V and 1 from J, leaving 15 bases between them. Germline V lookup: CDR1 LGHDT, CDR2 YNNKEL (reference sequence). The CDR3 runs 15 residues.

The chain uses TRBV5-1 and TRBJ2-1, with 13 bases lining up with TRBD2. Germline assignment: CDR1 SGHRS and CDR2 YFSETQ. The CDR3 sequence is 16 residues long. The J segment lost 10 bases and the V segment lost 1 base, leaving 8 bases of the junction unmatched. The CDR3 protein is CASSLIAGTSGVEQFF. The CDR3 DNA follows: TGCGCCAGCAGCTTGATTGCCGGGACTAGCGGGGTCGAGCAGTTCTTC.

This clonotype occurred many times. V usage is TRBV29-1 and J usage is TRBJ2-3, with D tentatively TRBD1 (6 bases). The germline V and J ends were trimmed by 3 bases and 2 bases, with 15 bases remaining between them. Germline V gene lookup returns CDR1 SQVTM and CDR2 ANQGSEA. The CDR3 runs 15 residues. The CDR3 coding sequence is TGCAGCGTTGAGTTCGGACAGTCACTCACAGATACGCAGTATTTT. Its translation is CSVEFGQSLTDTQYF.

The rearrangement links TRBV27 to TRBJ1-2; 8 bases map to TRBD1. Losses at the gene ends were 7 bases for V and 7 bases for J; bases not matched to a gene: 5. CDR1 MNHEY and CDR2 SMNVEV come from the germline V gene (reference sequence). The CDR3 is 12 amino acids. The DNA of the CDR3 is TGTGCCAGCACCACAGGGGGAGTTGGCTACACCTTC. This encodes CASTTGGVGYTF.